These 27 T cell receptor beta chains came from one sample sequenced in a study of blood T cells in healthy people across ages. A second PCR of 7 to 11 cycles used a sample-barcoded 5' primer and a J-beta primer mix. From the 5' RACE reads, TCRdb called clonotypes with MiXCR, one entry per CDR3 protein. The sample includes 600,000 to 800,000 distinct CDR3 sequences, more than 20% of them seen just once. Sequencing input: blood. The receptors here all came from a man in his 70s in good health.

The chain has TRBV3-1 and TRBJ2-5, with D possibly matching TRBD1 (6 bases). The germline V gene has CDR1 LGHDT and CDR2 YNNKEL (reference sequence). Trimming pared 3 bases from V and 2 bases from J, leaving 13 bases between. The CDR3 loop spans 15 amino acids. The CDR3 sequence is CASSHLGHQQETQYF. The CDR3 DNA follows: TGTGCCAGCAGCCACCTGGGACATCAACAAGAGACCCAGTACTTC.

The J gene is TRBJ1-5, the V gene TRBV6-6, with D possibly matching TRBD1 (5 bases). Trimming removed 5 bases at V and 2 bases at J, with 16 bases between. Germline assignment: CDR1 MNHNY and CDR2 SVGAGI (reference sequence). The CDR3 is made up of 16 amino acids. CDR3 residues: CASSSHQGAGNQPQHF. CDR3 sequence (DNA): TGTGCCAGCAGTAGCCACCAGGGTGCCGGCAATCAGCCCCAGCATTTT.

The rearrangement joins TRBV20-1 to TRBJ2-5, with D perhaps matching TRBD2 (5 bases). Germline CDR1 DFQATT, CDR2 SNEGSKA (reference sequence). V lost 5 bases, J lost 2 bases, and 12 bases lay in between. The length of the CDR3 is 13 residues. CDR3 region: CSALLSGQETQYF. The CDR3 nucleotides are TGCAGTGCTCTTCTAAGCGGACAAGAGACCCAGTACTTC.

Of note for this clonotype: One end of the junction does not line up with germline, which may come from a read error. This rearrangement joins TRBV24-1 to TRBJ2-4, with TRBD1 matching 8 bases. The CDR3 contains 17 residues. Germline CDR1 KGHDR, CDR2 SFDVKD. CDR3 in amino acids: CATSDPGGKLAKNIQSF. The DNA for the CDR3 is TGTGCCACCAGTGACCCAGGGGGCAAGTTAGCCAAAAACATTCAGTCCTTC.

This chain uses TRBV27 with TRBJ1-1; tentative D call: TRBD1 (5 bases). Trimming removed 3 bases from V and 1 base from J, with 9 bases in between. The V gene's germline CDR1 is MNHEY and CDR2 SMNVEV (reference sequence). The length of the CDR3 is 14 residues. The CDR3 here is CASSFWGRNTEAFF. CDR3 sequence (DNA): TGTGCCAGCAGTTTTTGGGGGAGGAACACTGAAGCTTTCTTT.

On this clonotype itself: A read error may account for a junction end that differs from germline. The rearrangement links TRBV28 to TRBJ2-1; D is unclear. The CDR3 contains 14 residues. Germline V gives CDR1 MDHEN, CDR2 SYDVKM. CDR3 in DNA: TGCGCCAGCAGTCGACGCCCTACCTACAATGAGCAGTTCTTC. It specifies CASSRRPTYNEQFF.

V and J are TRBV3-1 and TRBJ2-6; TRBD1 aligns across 8 bases. V shed 10 bases and J 0 bases; nucleotides not matched to a gene: 8. The germline CDR1 and CDR2 sequences are LGHDT and YNNKEL (reference sequence). This CDR3 is 16 amino acids long. The CDR3 is CATRDRSSSGANVLTF. The CDR3 DNA reads TGTGCCACTCGGGACAGGTCGAGCTCTGGGGCCAACGTCCTGACTTTC.

In this sample, this clonotype turned up a few times. Here the CDR3 reads CASSGPGGAQETQYF. In DNA, the CDR3 is TGTGCCAGCAGTGGCCCGGGGGGGGCCCAAGAGACCCAGTACTTC. The genes are TRBV28 and TRBJ2-5; 8 bases agree with TRBD2. This CDR3 is built from 15 residues. The V gene end was trimmed by 5 bases and the J gene end by 1 base; junction bases not matched to a gene: 6. Germline values: CDR1 MDHEN, CDR2 SYDVKM.

This clonotype occurred a few times. The chain uses TRBV27 and TRBJ2-1; 7 nucleotides line up with TRBD2. The V segment lost 4 bases and the J segment 5 bases; nucleotides outside the gene matches: 2. The CDR3 covers 13 residues. Germline V gene data show CDR1 as MNHEY and CDR2 as SMNVEV (reference sequence). CDR3 loop: CASSYAGDNEQFF. CDR3 DNA: TGTGCCAGCAGTTATGCGGGGGACAATGAGCAGTTCTTC.

This clonotype came up a few times. The CDR3 loop reads CASRSNRGAGSNEQFF. The CDR3 bases are TGTGCCAGCAGATCAAACAGGGGGGCGGGCTCCAATGAGCAGTTCTTC. The chain combines TRBV6-6 with TRBJ2-7, with 8 bases matching TRBD1. Matching the DNA end better, TRBJ2-1 makes the J call doubtful. Germline CDR1 is MNHNY and CDR2 is SVGAGI (reference sequence). The CDR3 is 16 residues long.

The chain links TRBV29-1 to TRBJ1-5; D unresolved. Germline CDR1 is SQVTM and CDR2 is ANQGSEA. The CDR3 is made up of 9 amino acids. The V and J ends lost 4 bases and 6 bases respectively, with 1 base between them. This CDR3 is CSVVQPQHF. CDR3 bases: TGCAGCGTTGTTCAGCCCCAGCATTTT.

This clonotype was observed at least ten times. The V and J genes are TRBV28 and TRBJ2-6; D ambiguous. The germline V gene encodes CDR1 MDHEN and CDR2 SYDVKM. V dropped 6 bases and J dropped 0 bases, with 12 bases sitting between them. CDR3 length: 16 amino acids. The CDR3 loop reads CASSPTRYSGANVLTF. The DNA for the CDR3 is TGTGCCAGCAGCCCCACGAGGTACTCTGGGGCCAACGTCCTGACTTTC.

The table lists this clonotype with a few counts. The chain combines TRBV5-1 with TRBJ2-3; D may be TRBD1 or TRBD2 (5 bases each). This CDR3 has 15 amino acids. Germline loops: CDR1 SGHRS, CDR2 YFSETQ. The ends were cut back, 0 bases at V and 4 bases at J, with 12 bases in the middle. In nucleotides, the CDR3 is TGCGCCAGCAGCTTGGATGCCGGGACGGCAGATACGCAGTATTTT. Translating gives CASSLDAGTADTQYF.

V is TRBV6-2 or TRBV6-3 and J is TRBJ2-5, with D possibly matching TRBD2 (6 bases). The end of the DNA is better explained by TRBJ2-7, so the J call may be wrong. The CDR3 totals 14 residues. CDR1 is MNHEY, CDR2 SVGEGT, per germline. CDR3 residues: CASSYGGIFYEQYF. CDR3 DNA sequence: TGTGCCAGCAGTTACGGCGGGATTTTCTACGAGCAGTACTTC.

This rearrangement joins TRBV12-3 or TRBV12-4 to TRBJ2-5, with D possibly TRBD2 on 6 matching bases. The end of the DNA aligns better with TRBJ2-1, so the J call may be wrong. The CDR3 has 14 residues. CDR3 sequence: CASSLGGTHNEQFF. The CDR3 DNA reads TGTGCCAGCAGTTTAGGCGGGACCCACAATGAGCAGTTCTTC.

This clonotype has just a few counts. The chain links TRBV6-1 to TRBJ2-3; the match to TRBD1 covers 9 bases. Germline V gene sequence: CDR1 MNHNS, CDR2 SASEGT. This CDR3 comprises 14 residues. Trimming cost V 6 bases and J 3 bases; bases outside gene matches: 4. The chain's CDR3 is CASSRDRATDTQYF. The CDR3 bases are TGTGCCAGCAGCCGGGACAGGGCAACAGATACGCAGTATTTT.

V usage is TRBV5-1 and J usage is TRBJ1-6, with TRBD1 matching over 7 bases. CDR3 size: 15 residues. Trimming took 3 bases from V and 5 from J; bases not matched to a gene: 5. The germline V gene encodes CDR1 SGHRS and CDR2 YFSETQ. The DNA for the CDR3 is TGCGCCAGCAGCTCAGGGACAGCTAATAATTCACCCCTCCACTTT. This encodes CASSSGTANNSPLHF.

The rearrangement joins TRBV6-4 to TRBJ2-5; 9 bases align to TRBD1. The J call may not be correct, given that the DNA end is closer to TRBJ2-1. The CDR3 totals 16 residues. Per germline, CDR1 MRHNA and CDR2 SNTAGT. The CDR3 nucleotides are TGTGCCAGCAGTGTCCTTGGGACAGGGAATTTCAATGAGCAGTTCTTC. Translating gives CASSVLGTGNFNEQFF.

The gene calls are TRBV6-2 or TRBV6-3 and TRBJ2-5, with 8 bases identical to TRBD2. The DNA end is more similar to TRBJ2-7, so the J call may be wrong. The germline V gene has CDR1 MNHEY and CDR2 SVGEGT. The CDR3 extends over 15 amino acids. Written as DNA, the CDR3 is TGTGCCAGCAGTTACCATGGACTAGCTCCACTCGAGCAGTACTTC. Its protein product is CASSYHGLAPLEQYF.

The rearrangement uses TRBV7-9 and TRBJ2-7; a possible D gene is TRBD1 (8 bases). The CDR3 runs 16 residues. V was trimmed by 5 bases and J by 3 bases, leaving 20 bases between them. The germline gives CDR1 SEHNR, CDR2 FQNEAQ (reference sequence). The CDR3 reads CASSAGGTGTDYEQYF. The CDR3 DNA reads as TGTGCCAGCAGCGCCGGGGGGACAGGAACCGACTACGAGCAGTACTTC.

The rearrangement links TRBV5-1 to TRBJ2-5; D is possibly TRBD2 (6 bases). The end of the DNA aligns better with TRBJ2-7, so the J call may be wrong. Per the germline V gene, CDR1 is SGHRS and CDR2 is YFSETQ. The CDR3 extends over 15 amino acids. CDR3: CASSYRTMGENEQYF. As DNA, the CDR3 is TGCGCCAGCAGCTATCGGACTATGGGGGAGAACGAGCAGTACTTC.

V is TRBV12-3 or TRBV12-4 and J is TRBJ2-3, with a possible D match to TRBD2 (6 bases). This CDR3 comprises 16 residues. V lost 2 bases and J 0 bases, leaving 12 bases between the germline ends. For the CDR3, the DNA is TGTGCCAGCAGTTTATGGGGGGAACCTAGCACAGATACGCAGTATTTT. This gives the protein CASSLWGEPSTDTQYF.

The chain is built from TRBV4-1 and TRBJ2-1; possibly TRBD1 for D (5 bases). The germline V gene encodes CDR1 MGHRA and CDR2 YSYEKL. Trimming cost V 4 bases and J 7 bases, with 14 bases left between them. This CDR3 spans 14 amino acids. CDR3 loop: CASSPRAGKNEQFF. CDR3 nucleotide sequence: TGCGCCAGCAGCCCCAGGGCAGGGAAAAATGAGCAGTTCTTC.

This clonotype was counted between two and nine times. This chain's CDR3 is CASSLGMTGGLQTQYF. In DNA, the CDR3 is TGCGCCAGCAGCTTGGGCATGACAGGGGGCTTGCAGACCCAGTACTTC. The V gene is TRBV5-1, the J gene TRBJ2-5, with 10 bases aligning to TRBD1. The germline V gene encodes CDR1 SGHRS and CDR2 YFSETQ. The V gene end was trimmed by 0 bases and the J gene end by 6 bases; junction bases not matched to a gene: 8. The CDR3 contains 16 residues.

This clonotype was detected only a few times. The gene calls are TRBV12-3 or TRBV12-4 and TRBJ2-3, with D perhaps matching TRBD1 (6 bases). This CDR3 has 15 amino acids. The V end lost 5 bases, the J end lost 2 bases, and 14 bases lay between the germline ends. The CDR3 sequence: CASSPLDSLTDTQYF. The DNA of the CDR3 is TGTGCCAGCAGTCCGTTGGACAGCCTCACAGATACGCAGTATTTT.

The chain uses TRBV3-1 and TRBJ1-2; 12 bases fit TRBD1. CDR3 length: 15 amino acids. CDR1 LGHDT and CDR2 YNNKEL come from the germline V gene (reference sequence). The J segment lost 6 bases and the V segment lost 4 bases, leaving 6 bases of the junction unmatched. The CDR3 reads CASSPRDRGRNGYTF. The CDR3 nucleotides are TGTGCCAGCAGCCCCCGGGACAGGGGGCGTAATGGCTACACCTTC.

The chain links TRBV5-1 to TRBJ2-7, with 7 nucleotides matching TRBD2. Germline V gene lookup returns CDR1 SGHRS and CDR2 YFSETQ. CDR3 size: 15 residues. V shed 0 bases, J shed 1 base, and the junction held 4 bases outside the gene matches. The CDR3, as DNA: TGCGCCAGCAGCTTGGCCTATAGCGGGTCCTACGAGCAGTACTTC. It is translated as CASSLAYSGSYEQYF.